This record covers a single T cell receptor beta chain. CDR1 is SGHTA and CDR2 is FQGNSA in the germline V gene. The length of the CDR3 is 13 residues. Trimming removed 2 bases from V and 14 bases from J; junction bases left unmatched: 3. Authors' processing steps: Amplification of reference gene primers provided the estimated nucleated cell counts. Only in-frame clones appear in the TCRdb table, and some are missing; sequencing was by immunoSEQ multiplex PCR. Clonal size and the V and J genes are those of that table, whereas D and trimming came from the DNA. Counted here are over 300,000 clones, about 83% occurring once; the ten biggest clones make up approximately 1.3%. These data belong to a study of blood T cell repertoires in COVID-19. Study information: Samples representing acute and convalescent COVID-19 were sourced from the United States, Italy and Spain. In each case, the material was cDNA or gDNA derived from T cells, B-cell-depleted T cells, or PBMCs.

The clonotype originates from a woman in her forties or fifties with acute or convalescent COVID-19. The V call is TRBV7-2, the J call TRBJ2-1, with 13 bases matching TRBD2. The specimen sequenced was peripheral blood. The CDR3 DNA reads as TGTGCCAGCAGCTTAACTAGCGGGAGGGCTGAGTTCTTC. The encoded protein is CASSLTSGRAEFF.